This T cell receptor (beta chain) is from a study of blood T cell repertoires in COVID-19. As for the study in general: The study drew acute and convalescent COVID-19 samples from the United States, Italy and Spain. In each case, the material was cDNA or gDNA derived from T cells, B-cell-depleted T cells, or PBMCs.

Clones were sequenced by immunoSEQ multiplex PCR, and TCRdb holds only the in-frame ones, with some missing. The table includes tens of thousands of clones, 91% detected once. Sequencing was done on a sample of peripheral blood. The TCR sequence derives from a woman in her forties or fifties in a cohort sampled during active COVID-19.

CDR3 region: CASSENGPSGVLTF. CDR3 DNA: TGTGCCAGCAGTGAAAATGGGCCCTCAGGGGTCCTGACTTTC. The chain couples TRBV6-1 to TRBJ2-6; a weak D match, TRBD1 (5 bases). Trimming removed 2 bases at V and 13 bases at J, with 15 bases between. Germline V gene sequence: CDR1 MNHNS, CDR2 SASEGT. This CDR3 is built from 14 residues.